This T cell receptor beta chain was identified in a study of technical replicates of blood from a handful of donors. Here immunoSEQ multiplex PCR was the method, and the copy in TCRdb shows in-frame clones only, minus some. The sample gives some 14,000 clones, 84% of which show up once; about 11% is in the top ten. The TCR sequence derives from a human donor in good health. Specimen: PBMCs.

The DNA for the CDR3 is TGTGCCAGTAGTATGGGGTGGGGGCAAGCGGGAGCTATCGAGCAGTTCTTC. It is translated as CASSMGWGQAGAIEQFF. This chain uses TRBV19 with TRBJ2-1; 8 bases are a match to TRBD2. Germline V gene sequence: CDR1 LNHDA, CDR2 SQIVND (reference sequence). Trimming took 3 bases from V and 10 from J; bases not matched to a gene: 17. The CDR3 covers 17 residues.